This T cell receptor beta chain originates from a study of post-analysis software for immune sequencing data. Study at large: Several disease courses (relapsing-remitting, secondary progressive and progressive-relapsing) of multiple sclerosis were included.

Overall study results and limits: The five TRBV segments detected at higher frequency in patients than in controls included TRBV5-6, TRBV5-1 and TRBV20-1.

This clonotype was detected a few times. Its antigen is currently unknown. Looked up from germline, CDR1 is KGHSH and CDR2 is LQKENI. Germline trimming cut 5 bases from V and 5 bases from J; bases unmatched to any gene: 7. This CDR3 has 14 residues. TCR beta cDNA libraries had unique molecular identifiers. MiXCR, run by TCRdb on the PCR reads, gives a single entry per CDR3 protein. The sample carries hundreds of thousands of distinct CDR3 sequences, roughly 45% recorded once. The sequencing input was blood. The rearrangement joins TRBV18 to TRBJ2-5; 8 nucleotides match TRBD1. The sequence derives from a girl under 18 with multiple sclerosis. CDR3 loop: CASSSPGGDETQYF. The CDR3 DNA reads TGTGCCAGCTCATCCCCAGGGGGCGACGAGACCCAGTACTTC.